The TCR beta chain under discussion was sequenced for a study of cytomegalovirus exposure and HLA in healthy donors. The PCR contained 60 Vbeta and 13 Jbeta primers. The method was immunoSEQ multiplex PCR; TCRdb's version includes in-frame clones alone and lacks a portion of them. Altogether approximately 150,000 clones are present, roughly 80% being singletons, with the ten largest covering around 3%. Material for sequencing was PBMCs. The sequence came from a female donor in good health and CMV-seronegative.

CDR3 sequence (DNA): TGTGCCTGGAGTCGTCAGAACTATGGCTACACCTTC. Translating gives CAWSRQNYGYTF. This chain uses TRBV30 with TRBJ1-2; D is undetermined. The CDR3 contains 12 residues. Looked up from germline, CDR1 is GTSNPN and CDR2 is SVGIG (reference sequence). The V end was cut by 2 bases, the J end by 2 bases, with 6 bases between.